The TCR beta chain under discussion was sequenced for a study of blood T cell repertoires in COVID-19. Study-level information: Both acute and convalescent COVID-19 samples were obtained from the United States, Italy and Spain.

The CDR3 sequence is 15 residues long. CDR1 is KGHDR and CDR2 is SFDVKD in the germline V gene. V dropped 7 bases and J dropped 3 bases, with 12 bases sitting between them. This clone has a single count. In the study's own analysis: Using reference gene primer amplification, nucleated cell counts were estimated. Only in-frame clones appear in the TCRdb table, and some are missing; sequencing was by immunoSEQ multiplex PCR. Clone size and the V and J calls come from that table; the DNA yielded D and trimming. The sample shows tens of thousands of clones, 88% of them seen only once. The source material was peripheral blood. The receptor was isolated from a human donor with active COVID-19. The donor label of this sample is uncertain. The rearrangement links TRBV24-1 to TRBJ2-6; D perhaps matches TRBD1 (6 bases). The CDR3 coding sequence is TGTGCCACCAGGGACAGCTTTAATGGGGCCAACGTCCTGACTTTC. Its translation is CATRDSFNGANVLTF.